This T cell receptor (beta chain) was recorded in a study of post-analysis software for immune sequencing data. Study observations and caveats: About 5 TRBV segments (TRBV5-6, TRBV5-1 and TRBV20-1 among them) occurred more frequently in patients than in controls.

A remark on this clonotype: No antigen is known for it. This could be a read error, since a much larger clone is one nucleotide away.

Germline V lookup: CDR1 SGHTS, CDR2 YDEGEE. The germline V and J ends were trimmed by 4 bases and 0 bases, with 11 bases remaining between them. The CDR3 has 15 residues. The authors incorporated unique molecular identifiers into the TCR beta cDNA libraries. MiXCR, run by TCRdb on the PCR reads, gives a single entry per CDR3 protein. The sample shows hundreds of thousands of distinct CDR3 sequences, 30% of them seen only once. Sequencing was carried out using blood. The gene calls are TRBV5-8 and TRBJ2-1; D is unclear. This TCR was recovered from a girl aged 10 to 17 with multiple sclerosis. The CDR3 is CASSPNGYSYNEQFF. For the CDR3, the DNA is TGTGCCAGCAGCCCGAACGGCTACTCCTACAATGAGCAGTTCTTC.